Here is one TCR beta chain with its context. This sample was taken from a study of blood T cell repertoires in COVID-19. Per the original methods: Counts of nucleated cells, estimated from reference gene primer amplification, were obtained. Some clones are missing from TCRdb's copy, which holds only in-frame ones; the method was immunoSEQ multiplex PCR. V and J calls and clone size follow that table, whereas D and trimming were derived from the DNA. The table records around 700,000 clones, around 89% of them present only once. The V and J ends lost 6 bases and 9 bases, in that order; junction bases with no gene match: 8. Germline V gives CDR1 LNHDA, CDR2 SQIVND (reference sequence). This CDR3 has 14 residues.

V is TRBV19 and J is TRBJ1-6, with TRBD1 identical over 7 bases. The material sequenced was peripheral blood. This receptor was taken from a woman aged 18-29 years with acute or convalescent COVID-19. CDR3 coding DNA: TGTGCCAGTAGGGTGGCAGGGGGGTTTTCACCCCTCCACTTT. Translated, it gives CASRVAGGFSPLHF.